This T cell receptor (beta chain) stems from a study of blood T cells in healthy people across ages (dated by TCRdb to the mid-2010s). With respect to the entire study: In model experiments, template switching captured roughly one uniquely barcoded TCR beta cDNA molecule for every two T cells. Using the same blood draw, the study looked at two additional independent replicas of 1 million unique cDNA reads for two donors, one aged 18 to 30 and the other aged 80 or older. To avoid experimental bias, donors of different ages were distributed randomly across sequencing lanes. Age-related changes in TCR beta repertoire diversity were measured in the study by deep sequencing normalized with unique cDNA molecular identifiers. The donors were divided into four age groups: young (average approximately 17 years), middle-aged (around 37), aged (62) and long-lived (roughly 88). Overall study outcomes, separate from this receptor: Observed TCR beta diversity correlated strongly with the percentage of naive T cells measured by flow cytometry. Compared with the aged group, the long-lived group had more naive CD4+ T cells, fewer expanded clones and increased TCR diversity, a pattern suggesting age selection. Donor CMV infection status was unknown, potentially confounding age-related changes in expanded clonotypes. As age increased, observed TCR beta diversity per million T cells dropped in a roughly linear way, and a significant reduction was already evident by age roughly 36. Since profiling was done on bulk unsorted PBMCs, naive and antigen-experienced compartments could not be conclusively compared. Estimates of total diversity based on one million sequenced T cells were regarded as lower bounds and as underestimates.

The library was generated by 5' RACE. Sequenced on an Illumina HiSeq 2500. A second about 6 to 11 cycle PCR used a sample-barcoded 5' primer and a J-beta primer mix. A unique molecular identifier was introduced onto each TCR beta cDNA molecule by a template-switch 5' adaptor carrying 12 random nucleotides. At least 2.5 million CDR3-containing paired-end reads were obtained from each sample. The Mint cDNA synthesis kit, primed by a TRBC-specific oligonucleotide, was used to synthesize first-strand cDNA from all RNA. After uracil-DNA glycosylase treatment, a first 18-cycle PCR used universal primers M1SS and BC2_uni_R on all cDNA. The published analysis was carried out like this. For normalization, 1 million high-quality reads, each with a distinct molecular identifier, were randomly selected from each sample. Instead of being binned into consensus sequences, reads with shared molecular identifiers were discarded. MiTCR, run with a Q25 quality threshold and the strictest error-elimination algorithm, handled CDR3 identification, clonotype clustering and error correction. A nonparametric unseen species model using Euler transformation provided a lower-bound estimate of total TCR beta diversity. TCRdb reran the public reads through fastp at Q25 and MiXCR, keeping productive beta chains. CDR3 protein duplicates are merged, each entry listing the most common genes and DNA. These V and J calls originate from TCRdb's pipeline instead of the authors' own analysis. The sample has approximately 940,000 distinct CDR3 sequences on record, under 50% of them singletons. Of the sample, roughly an eighth is held by the ten largest clones.

Donors were 39 systemically healthy Caucasian individuals from Russia aged roughly 6 to 100 years. Each donor gave 8.5 to 10 milliliters of peripheral blood, collected into EDTA-treated Vacutainer tubes. PBMCs were isolated by Ficoll-Paque density-gradient centrifugation, with at least 6 million obtained per sample. Trizol reagent was used to extract total RNA from PBMCs, with at least 5.5 micrograms per sample. For every donor, flow cytometry on a PBMC aliquot measured the percentage of naive CD45RAhigh/CD27high T cells. This clonotype was seen a few times. Its antigen is unknown. Nothing much larger sits one base from this clone, and base qualities are not available. This clonotype was obtained from a man in his thirties or forties in good health. The source material was blood.

The CDR3 is CASSKEERSGANVLTF. Read as DNA, the sequence is TGCGCCAGCAGCAAGGAGGAGCGGTCTGGGGCCAACGTCCTGACTTTC. The V and J segments used are TRBV4-3 and TRBJ2-6, with a tentative D gene TRBD2 over 5 matching bases. The CDR3, cysteine through phenylalanine, is 16 amino acids long. CDR3 DNA only is kept here, 48 bases in frame from base 1. The germline ends are 12 bases apart after V is trimmed by 5 bases and J by 1 base. From the germline V gene, CDR1 is LGHNA and CDR2 is YSLEER.